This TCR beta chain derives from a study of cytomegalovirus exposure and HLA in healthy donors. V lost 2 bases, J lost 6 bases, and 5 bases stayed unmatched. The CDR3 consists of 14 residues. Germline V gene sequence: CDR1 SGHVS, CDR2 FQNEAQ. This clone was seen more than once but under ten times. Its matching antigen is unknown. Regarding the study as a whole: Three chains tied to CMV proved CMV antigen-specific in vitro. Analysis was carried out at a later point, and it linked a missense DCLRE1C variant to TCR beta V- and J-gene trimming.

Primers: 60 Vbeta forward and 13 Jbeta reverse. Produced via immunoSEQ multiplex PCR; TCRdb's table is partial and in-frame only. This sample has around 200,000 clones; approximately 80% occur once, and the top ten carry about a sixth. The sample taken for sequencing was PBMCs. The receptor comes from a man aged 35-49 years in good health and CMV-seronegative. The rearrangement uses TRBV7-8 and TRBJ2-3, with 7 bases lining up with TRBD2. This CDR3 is CASSLREGMDTQYF. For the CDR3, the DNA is TGTGCCAGCAGCTTAAGGGAGGGCATGGATACGCAGTATTTT.